Each of the 14 T cell receptor beta chains below was sequenced from the same sample in a study of beta chain features in type 1 diabetes. The authors reverse transcribed all of the isolated RNA, so sequencing captured expressed TCRB transcripts. Profiled with immunoSEQ multiplex PCR; TCRdb holds only in-frame clones, not every one. Found here are roughly 250,000 clones, roughly 21% of them singletons; the top ten hold 0.028%. These receptors lack a known antigen. Study outcomes and limitations: Among all four CD4+ subsets, Type 1 diabetes patients had TCRB CDR3s that were moderately but significantly shorter.

Sequencing input: naive CD4+ T cells from blood. Every receptor here comes from a woman aged 40 to 50 with type 1 diabetes.

The chain uses TRBV5-5 and TRBJ1-2, with 7 bases matching TRBD1. With 0 bases clipped from V and 7 bases from J, the junction kept 3 bases outside the gene matches. This CDR3 has 13 residues. The germline gives CDR1 SGHKS, CDR2 YYEKEE (reference sequence). CDR3 residues: CASSLAPGGGYTF. CDR3 DNA: TGTGCCAGCAGCTTGGCTCCAGGGGGTGGCTACACCTTC.

This clone was seen a few times. This chain uses TRBV19 with TRBJ2-1, with TRBD1 matching over 11 bases. The CDR3 consists of 16 residues. Germline CDR1 reads LNHDA; CDR2 reads SQIVND (reference sequence). V shed 4 bases and J 4 bases; nucleotides not matched to a gene: 6. The CDR3 nucleotides are TGTGCCAGTAGTAGGCAAGGGACAGGGGGGTACAATGAGCAGTTCTTC. Residues: CASSRQGTGGYNEQFF.

This clone was seen a few times. The V gene is TRBV15, the J gene TRBJ1-4; TRBD1 matches 8 bases. Trimming cost V 0 bases and J 7 bases; bases outside gene matches: 4. The germline V gene has CDR1 LNHNV and CDR2 YYDKDF (reference sequence). The CDR3 is 15 amino acids. Written as DNA, the CDR3 is TGTGCCACCAGCAGAGACAGGGGGCCGGGTGAAAAACTGTTTTTT. Translation gives CATSRDRGPGEKLFF.

This clone was counted between two and nine times. V is TRBV25-1 and J is TRBJ1-5, with 7 bases lining up with TRBD1. V lost 2 bases to trimming and J lost 8 bases; unmatched junction nucleotides: 3. Germline loops: CDR1 MGHDK, CDR2 SYGVNS. This CDR3 is 13 amino acids long. CDR3 DNA: TGTGCCAGCAGTGAACAGGGGGTGGAGCCCCAGCATTTT. Protein sequence: CASSEQGVEPQHF.

This clone was picked up a small number of times. The chain employs TRBV6-6 and TRBJ1-5, with TRBD1 as a possible D gene (6 bases). Germline values: CDR1 MNHNY, CDR2 SVGAGI (reference sequence). V lost 8 bases and J lost 5, with 16 bases in between. The CDR3 runs to 14 residues. The CDR3 is CASAMGQPDQPQHF. CDR3 coding DNA: TGTGCCAGCGCGATGGGACAACCTGATCAGCCCCAGCATTTT.

The chain links TRBV18 to TRBJ1-1; perhaps TRBD1 as D (5 bases). V lost 6 bases and J 1 base, leaving 12 bases between the germline ends. The CDR3 has 14 amino acids. CDR1 is KGHSH and CDR2 is LQKENI in the germline V gene. DNA of the CDR3: TGTGCCAGCTCCCCAGACAGTACGAACACTGAAGCTTTCTTT. Translation gives CASSPDSTNTEAFF.

This clone was observed a handful of times. CDR3 nucleotides: TGTGCCAGCAGCGCGCGAGCGGGTGCGAGTTACAATGAGCAGTTCTTC. Encoded protein: CASSARAGASYNEQFF. The chain links TRBV9 to TRBJ2-1; D is perhaps TRBD2 (6 bases). Germline lookup yields CDR1 SGDLS and CDR2 YYNGEE. Trimming pared 3 bases from V and 4 bases from J, leaving 17 bases between. This CDR3 is built from 16 residues. Filled out from reference TRBV9 and TRBJ2-1, the complete variable domain reads DSGVTQTPKHLITATGQRVTLRCSPRSGDLSVYWYQQSLDQGLQFLIQYYNGEERAKGNILERFSAQQFPDLHSELNLSSLELGDSALYFCASSARAGASYNEQFFGPGTRLTVL.

The J gene is TRBJ2-5, the V gene TRBV11-2, with D perhaps matching TRBD2 (6 bases). The CDR3 covers 13 residues. CDR1 is SGHAT, CDR2 FQNNGV, per germline. V lost 5 bases, J lost 5 bases, and 12 bases lay in between. The CDR3 region is CASSTRTTETQYF. In DNA, the CDR3 is TGTGCCAGCAGCACCAGGACTACCGAGACCCAGTACTTC. The whole variable domain, filled in from reference TRBV11-2 and TRBJ2-5, reads EAGVAQSPRYKIIEKRQSVAFWCNPISGHATLYWYQQILGQGPKLLIQFQNNGVVDDSQLPKDRFSAERLKGVDSTLKIQPAKLEDSAVYLCASSTRTTETQYFGPGTRLLVL.

J is TRBJ2-1 and V is TRBV28, with D perhaps TRBD2 (5 bases). CDR1 MDHEN and CDR2 SYDVKM come from the germline V gene. Trimming left V 6 bases short and J 6 bases short, with 18 bases between. This CDR3 has 15 amino acids. The DNA of the CDR3 is TGTGCCAGCAGCCCCCCGGGGTCCGTCACCAATGAGCAGTTCTTC. This translates into CASSPPGSVTNEQFF.

As for this clone: Other DNA sequences in this specimen translate into the identical CDR3. The rearrangement joins TRBV29-1 to TRBJ2-5; 7 nucleotides align to TRBD1. The CDR3 loop spans 14 amino acids. After removal of 2 bases from V and 1 base from J, the junction contained 4 bases not matched to a gene. CDR1 is SQVTM, CDR2 ANQGSEA, per germline. Here the CDR3 DNA reads TGCAGCGTTGAAAGAGACAGGGTCCAAGAGACCCAGTACTTC. Amino acids: CSVERDRVQETQYF.

The genes are TRBV30 and TRBJ2-1; TRBD2 matches at 8 bases. V trimming: 4 bases; J trimming: 3 bases; junction bases outside the gene matches: 8. Germline V gene lookup returns CDR1 GTSNPN and CDR2 SVGIG (reference sequence). CDR3 length equals 15 residues. CDR3 bases: TGTGCCTGGACGGGGGGGGCCCAGATCTACAATGAGCAGTTCTTC. Its protein is CAWTGGAQIYNEQFF.

This clone was counted between two and nine times. This chain uses TRBV10-3 with TRBJ2-1, with D possibly TRBD2 on 6 matching bases. V was clipped by 7 bases and J by 0 bases, with 16 bases between them. The CDR3 extends over 16 amino acids. Germline V gene lookup returns CDR1 ENHRY and CDR2 SYGVKD. This chain's CDR3 is CAIMEGGLSSYNEQFF. The CDR3 nucleotides are TGTGCCATCATGGAGGGAGGACTGAGCTCCTACAATGAGCAGTTCTTC.

This clone has a handful of counts. The chain links TRBV7-3 to TRBJ2-7, with 9 bases aligning to TRBD1. The CDR3 is 15 residues long. Trimming cost V 5 bases and J 2 bases; bases outside gene matches: 7. Germline V lookup: CDR1 SGHTA, CDR2 FQGTGA. The CDR3 spells CASSPGTGITYEQYF. The DNA for the CDR3 is TGTGCCAGCAGCCCTGGGACAGGGATTACCTACGAGCAGTACTTC.

The chain links TRBV6-6 to TRBJ1-2; 8 bases match TRBD1. The CDR3 contains 14 residues. After removal of 6 bases from V and 3 bases from J, the junction contained 6 bases not matched to a gene. CDR1 and CDR2 from the germline V gene are MNHNY and SVGAGI (reference sequence). Written as DNA, the CDR3 is TGTGCCAGCAGAGGGGGACAGGACCACTATGGCTACACCTTC. As protein: CASRGGQDHYGYTF.